These T cell receptor beta chains were read from a single sample in a study of spatial heterogeneity in lung cancer. In TCRdb, the 5' RACE reads were re-called with MiXCR into one record per CDR3 protein. This table holds approximately 40,000 distinct CDR3 sequences, approximately 13% found once. Material: PBMCs, obtained at surgery. These receptors were collected from a male donor with early-stage non-small cell lung cancer. Both conserved end residues are part of each CDR3. Fields, in order: J gene, D gene, V gene, clone size, CDR3 protein, CDR3 DNA. D genes are given only for firm matches. Expanded clones get a size class; other rows say once, few or many, or leave the size out.

TRBJ2-5,NA,TRBV7-6,many,CASSDGETQYF,TGTGCCAGCAGCGATGGAGAGACCCAGTACTTC
TRBJ2-7,NA,TRBV14,NA,CASSQGGRPYEQYF,TGTGCCAGCAGCCAAGGGGGGCGACCCTACGAGCAGTACTTC
TRBJ2-3,NA,TRBV27,NA,CASSLSGPWATDTQYF,TGTGCCAGCAGTTTATCCGGGCCTTGGGCGACAGATACGCAGTATTTT
TRBJ2-1,NA,TRBV12-3/TRBV12-4,NA,CASSRKGPENEQFF,TGTGCCAGCAGTCGCAAGGGACCCGAGAATGAGCAGTTCTTC
TRBJ2-2,NA,TRBV2,many,CASSEGPTGELFF,TGTGCCAGCAGTGAAGGGCCTACCGGGGAGCTGTTTTTT
TRBJ2-2,TRBD2,TRBV13,NA,CASSSRYSGANTGELFF,TGTGCCAGCAGCAGCCGATATAGCGGGGCGAACACCGGGGAGCTGTTTTTT
TRBJ2-5,TRBD1,TRBV7-2,few,CASSPTTGGPETQYF,TGTGCCAGCAGCCCCACGACAGGGGGGCCGGAGACCCAGTACTTC
TRBJ2-5,NA,TRBV6-5,once,CASRFTGRETPYF,TGTGCCAGCAGATTCACAGGGCGGGAGACCCCGTACTTC
TRBJ2-3,TRBD2,TRBV20-1,few,CSAIGRPSTDTQYF,TGCAGTGCCATCGGGAGGCCCTCCACAGATACGCAGTATTTT
TRBJ1-1,NA,TRBV27,many,CASSLSPGGPEAFF,TGTGCCAGCAGTTTATCGCCCGGGGGCCCTGAAGCTTTCTTT
TRBJ2-7,NA,TRBV6-2/TRBV6-3,many,CAISPGLSTYEQYF,TGTGCCATAAGTCCGGGACTTTCGACTTACGAGCAGTACTTC
TRBJ2-5,NA,TRBV7-7,few,CASSLVGGYETQYF,TGTGCTAGCAGCTTAGTTGGGGGTTACGAGACCCAGTACTTC
TRBJ1-1,NA,TRBV4-1,NA,CASSVSTEAFF,TGCGCCAGCAGCGTGAGTACTGAAGCTTTCTTT
TRBJ2-3,TRBD1,TRBV28,few,CASSSNDRGTSTDTQYF,TGTGCCAGCAGTAGTAATGACAGGGGGACTAGCACAGATACGCAGTATTTT
TRBJ1-2,NA,TRBV9,NA,CASSVGADYGYTF,TGTGCCAGCAGCGTAGGGGCGGACTATGGCTACACCTTC
TRBJ2-3,NA,TRBV6-2/TRBV6-3,NA,CASRRLTSLLLTSTDTQYF,TGTGCCAGCAGACGCCTCACTAGCCTCCTCCTGACTAGCACAGATACGCAGTATTTT
TRBJ1-2,NA,TRBV15,NA,CATSFGQNYGYTF,TGTGCCACCAGCTTCGGACAGAACTATGGCTACACCTTC
TRBJ2-3,TRBD1,TRBV27,few,CASSLSGTASTDTQYF,TGTGCCAGCAGTTTATCGGGGACAGCGTCCACAGATACGCAGTATTTT
TRBJ2-5,TRBD2,TRBV28,few,CASSLLTSGQWTQYF,TGTGCCAGCAGTTTATTAACTAGCGGCCAATGGACCCAGTACTTC
TRBJ2-5,TRBD1,TRBV5-1,many,CASSLAFLDRGRGKETQYF,TGCGCCAGCAGCTTGGCCTTCTTGGACAGGGGGCGCGGAAAAGAGACCCAGTACTTC
TRBJ1-2,NA,TRBV20-1,few,CSARDGRGQNYGYTF,TGCAGTGCTAGGGATGGGCGGGGGCAAAACTATGGCTACACCTTC
TRBJ1-2,TRBD1,TRBV4-1,many,CASSQPGTGVYGYTF,TGCGCCAGCAGCCAGCCAGGGACAGGGGTTTATGGCTACACCTTC
TRBJ2-6,TRBD1,TRBV29-1,NA,CSVDGQGAGGANVLTF,TGCAGCGTTGATGGACAGGGGGCAGGTGGGGCCAACGTCCTGACTTTC
TRBJ2-1,NA,TRBV5-1,NA,CASSLGAVGYNEQFF,TGCGCCAGCAGCCTGGGGGCTGTTGGATACAATGAGCAGTTCTTC
TRBJ2-3,TRBD1,TRBV11-2,many,CASSFNRGPVRTQYF,TGTGCCAGCAGCTTTAACAGGGGACCTGTCCGTACGCAGTATTTT
TRBJ2-1,TRBD2,TRBV20-1,many,CSAVPGLAGVGEQFF,TGCAGTGCGGTACCGGGACTAGCGGGAGTTGGTGAGCAGTTCTTC
TRBJ2-5,TRBD1,TRBV6-2/TRBV6-3,NA,CASNPGTGAWETQYF,TGTGCCAGCAATCCCGGGACAGGGGCTTGGGAGACCCAGTACTTC
TRBJ1-2,NA,TRBV5-1,NA,CASSPNLRGNYGYTF,TGCGCCAGCAGCCCAAATTTACGGGGGAACTATGGCTACACCTTC
TRBJ2-6,TRBD1,TRBV6-1,few,CASSPQPKGATGANVLTF,TGTGCCAGCAGTCCCCAGCCTAAGGGGGCAACTGGGGCCAACGTCCTGACTTTC
TRBJ1-4,TRBD1,TRBV6-1,NA,CASSDLLFVGTEDKLFF,TGTGCCAGCAGTGATCTTCTTTTTGTTGGGACAGAGGATAAACTGTTTTTT
TRBJ1-1,TRBD1,TRBV10-2,NA,CATLLIQGTEAFF,TGCGCCACTCTACTTATACAGGGGACTGAAGCTTTCTTT
TRBJ1-1,NA,TRBV28,few,CASSDRLSMNTEAFF,TGTGCCAGCAGTGACAGACTCTCCATGAACACTGAAGCTTTCTTT
TRBJ1-5,NA,TRBV20-1,NA,CSARTGFSNQPQHF,TGCAGTGCTAGAACAGGTTTTAGCAATCAGCCCCAGCATTTT
TRBJ2-7,TRBD1,TRBV7-9,many,CASSRRQGGEQYF,TGTGCCAGCAGCAGAAGACAGGGCGGCGAGCAGTACTTC
TRBJ1-3,NA,TRBV12-3/TRBV12-4,few,CASRQTGGTGNTIYF,TGTGCCAGCAGACAAACCGGGGGCACTGGAAACACCATATATTTT
TRBJ2-5,NA,TRBV12-3/TRBV12-4,NA,CASSVWGETQYF,TGTGCCAGCAGTGTATGGGGAGAGACCCAGTACTTC
TRBJ2-3,TRBD2,TRBV19,many,CATLAGSTDTQYF,TGTGCCACCCTAGCGGGAAGTACAGATACGCAGTATTTT
TRBJ2-5,TRBD1,TRBV24-1,NA,CATSDPAKDRGRRETQYF,TGTGCCACCAGTGATCCCGCAAAAGACAGGGGGCGCAGGGAGACCCAGTACTTC
TRBJ2-1,NA,TRBV6-2/TRBV6-3,NA,CASRLGTYNEQFF,TGTGCCAGCAGACTTGGGACTTATAATGAGCAGTTCTTC
TRBJ2-1,NA,TRBV5-1,few,CASSLIDAGSYNEQFF,TGCGCCAGCAGCTTGATTGACGCGGGTTCCTACAATGAGCAGTTCTTC
TRBJ1-2,NA,TRBV11-2,many,CASSPGTLPYGYTF,TGTGCCAGCAGCCCAGGGACACTCCCCTATGGCTACACCTTC
TRBJ2-7,NA,TRBV29-1,NA,CSVEVTSYEQYF,TGCAGCGTTGAAGTAACATCCTACGAGCAGTACTTC
TRBJ2-1,NA,TRBV20-1,NA,CSASSYNEQFF,TGCAGTGCTTCTTCCTACAATGAGCAGTTCTTC
TRBJ2-7,TRBD1,TRBV20-1,many,CSARSGTGNEQYF,TGCAGTGCTAGATCCGGGACAGGGAACGAGCAGTACTTC
TRBJ1-5,NA,TRBV5-6,many,CASSTWSGGRGQPQHF,TGTGCCAGCAGCACCTGGTCGGGGGGCCGAGGGCAGCCCCAGCATTTT
TRBJ1-1,NA,TRBV5-5,NA,CASSEQGGTEAFF,TGTGCCAGCAGCGAACAGGGCGGCACTGAAGCTTTCTTT
TRBJ1-4,NA,TRBV29-1,many,CSVGEGISEKLFF,TGCAGCGTTGGGGAGGGGATAAGCGAAAAACTGTTTTTT
TRBJ1-2,NA,TRBV6-6,NA,CASSYLGVHGYTF,TGTGCCAGCAGTTACTTAGGGGTACATGGCTACACCTTC
TRBJ2-1,NA,TRBV7-6,few,CASSSQGTTTDEQFF,TGTGCCAGCAGCTCACAGGGGACTACCACCGATGAGCAGTTCTTC
TRBJ2-3,NA,TRBV7-9,many,CASSLWGSTDTQYF,TGTGCCAGCAGCTTGTGGGGAAGCACAGATACGCAGTATTTT
TRBJ2-7,NA,TRBV15,many,CATSRDRATKQYF,TGTGCCACCAGCAGAGATCGGGCTACGAAGCAGTACTTC
TRBJ2-3,TRBD2,TRBV27,NA,CASSLFPTSRFADTQYF,TGTGCCAGCAGTTTATTCCCGACTAGCCGTTTTGCAGATACGCAGTATTTT
TRBJ2-2,NA,TRBV12-3/TRBV12-4,NA,CASSLEGGLRGGGELFF,TGTGCCAGCAGTTTAGAGGGGGGACTGAGGGGTGGAGGGGAGCTGTTTTTT
TRBJ1-4,TRBD1,TRBV12-3/TRBV12-4,many,CASSHLGGEKLFF,TGTGCCAGCAGCCACCTAGGGGGCGAAAAACTGTTTTTT
TRBJ2-3,NA,TRBV7-2,NA,CASSFRIGADTQYF,TGTGCCAGCAGCTTCAGGATTGGGGCAGATACGCAGTATTTT
TRBJ2-5,TRBD1,TRBV4-3,many,CASSLALGTDQETQYF,TGCGCCAGCAGCCTAGCTCTCGGGACAGACCAAGAGACCCAGTACTTC
TRBJ1-1,NA,TRBV29-1,few,CSVEGGVNTEAFF,TGCAGCGTTGAGGGGGGAGTGAACACTGAAGCTTTCTTT
TRBJ2-7,TRBD1,TRBV2,NA,CASSSPGQGDAEQYF,TGTGCCAGCAGCTCTCCGGGACAGGGGGATGCCGAGCAGTACTTC
TRBJ2-1,NA,TRBV20-1,NA,CSARGGGSYNEQFF,TGCAGTGCTAGGGGCGGCGGATCCTACAATGAGCAGTTCTTC
TRBJ2-5,TRBD2,TRBV28,few,CASSSGGEETQYF,TGTGCCAGCAGCTCGGGGGGGGAAGAGACCCAGTACTTC